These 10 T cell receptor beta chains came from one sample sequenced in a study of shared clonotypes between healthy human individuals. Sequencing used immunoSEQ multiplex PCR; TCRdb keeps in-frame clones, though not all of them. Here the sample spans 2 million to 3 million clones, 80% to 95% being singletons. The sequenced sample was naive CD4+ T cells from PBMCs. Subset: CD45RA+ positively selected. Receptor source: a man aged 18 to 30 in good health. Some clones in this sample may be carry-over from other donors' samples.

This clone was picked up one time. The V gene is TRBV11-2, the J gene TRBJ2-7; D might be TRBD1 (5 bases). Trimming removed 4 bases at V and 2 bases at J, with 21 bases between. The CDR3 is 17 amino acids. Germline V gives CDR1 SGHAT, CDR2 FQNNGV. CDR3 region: CASSSVGQLTATYEQYF. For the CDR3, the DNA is TGTGCCAGCAGCTCCGTGGGGCAGTTAACGGCTACCTACGAGCAGTACTTC.

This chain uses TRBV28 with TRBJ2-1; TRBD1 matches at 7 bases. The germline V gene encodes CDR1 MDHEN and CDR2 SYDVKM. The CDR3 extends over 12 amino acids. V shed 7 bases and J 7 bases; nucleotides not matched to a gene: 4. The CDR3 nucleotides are TGTGCCAGCACGACAGGGTTGAATGAGCAGTTCTTC. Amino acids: CASTTGLNEQFF.

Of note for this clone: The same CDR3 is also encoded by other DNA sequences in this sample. The CDR3 sequence: CASSLVASGLPYEQYF. The CDR3 coding sequence is TGCGCCAGCAGCTTGGTGGCTAGCGGTCTCCCCTACGAGCAGTACTTC. This chain links TRBV5-1 with TRBJ2-7; 7 bases agree with TRBD2. The CDR3 totals 16 residues. With V trimmed by 0 bases and J by 2 bases, 8 bases remained unmatched. The V gene's germline CDR1 is SGHRS and CDR2 YFSETQ.

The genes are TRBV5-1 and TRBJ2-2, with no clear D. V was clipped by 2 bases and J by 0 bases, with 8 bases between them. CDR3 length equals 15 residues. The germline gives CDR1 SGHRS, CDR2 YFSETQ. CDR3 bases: TGCGCCAGCAGCTTTTATTCAGCGAACACCGGGGAGCTGTTTTTT. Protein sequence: CASSFYSANTGELFF.

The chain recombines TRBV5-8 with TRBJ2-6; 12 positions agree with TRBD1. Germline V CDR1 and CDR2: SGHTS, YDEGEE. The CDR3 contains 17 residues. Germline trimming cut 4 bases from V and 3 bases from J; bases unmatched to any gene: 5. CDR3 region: CASSAGTGGFGANVLTF. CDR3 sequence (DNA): TGTGCCAGCAGCGCCGGGACAGGGGGCTTTGGGGCCAACGTCCTGACTTTC.

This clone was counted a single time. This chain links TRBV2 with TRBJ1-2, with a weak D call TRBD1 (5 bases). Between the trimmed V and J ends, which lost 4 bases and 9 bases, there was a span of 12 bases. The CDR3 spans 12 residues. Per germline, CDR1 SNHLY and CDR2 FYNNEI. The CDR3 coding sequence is TGTGCCAGCAGTGGGGACGGTTGGAGCTACACCTTC. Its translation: CASSGDGWSYTF.

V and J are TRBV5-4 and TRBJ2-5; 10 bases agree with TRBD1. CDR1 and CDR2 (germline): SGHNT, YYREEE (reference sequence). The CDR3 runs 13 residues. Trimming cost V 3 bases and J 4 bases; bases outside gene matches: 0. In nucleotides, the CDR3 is TGTGCCAGCAGCTGGGACAGGGGAGAGACCCAGTACTTC. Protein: CASSWDRGETQYF.

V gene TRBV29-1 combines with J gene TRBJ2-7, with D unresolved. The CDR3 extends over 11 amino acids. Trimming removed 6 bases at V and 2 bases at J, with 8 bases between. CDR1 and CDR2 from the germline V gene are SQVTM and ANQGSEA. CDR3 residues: CSVRFTYEQYF. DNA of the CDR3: TGCAGCGTCCGGTTCACCTACGAGCAGTACTTC.

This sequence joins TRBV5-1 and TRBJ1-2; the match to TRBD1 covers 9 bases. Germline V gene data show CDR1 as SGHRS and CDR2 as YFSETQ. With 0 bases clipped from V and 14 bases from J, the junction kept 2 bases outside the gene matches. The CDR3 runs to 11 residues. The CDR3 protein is CASSLDRGQTF. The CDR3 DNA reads TGCGCCAGCAGCTTGGACAGGGGGCAGACCTTC.

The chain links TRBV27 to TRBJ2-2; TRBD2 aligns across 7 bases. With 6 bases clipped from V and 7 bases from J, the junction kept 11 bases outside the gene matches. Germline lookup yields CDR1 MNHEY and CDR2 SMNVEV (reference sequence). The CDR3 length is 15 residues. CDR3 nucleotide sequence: TGTGCCAGCAGGGGAACCACTGGGAGGGTCGGGGAGCTGTTTTTT. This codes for CASRGTTGRVGELFF.